This T cell receptor beta chain derives from a study of T cell repertoires in cytomegalovirus infection. TCRdb re-called the reads with MiXCR, one entry per CDR3 protein. The sample contains about 830,000 distinct CDR3 sequences, roughly 33% of which appear only once. This CDR3 is built from 15 residues. Germline CDR1 MNHEY, CDR2 SMNVEV (reference sequence). This clonotype was counted between two and nine times. Its antigen remains unknown. One end of the junction varies from germline; a read error may be responsible. This rearrangement joins TRBV27 to TRBJ2-6; 7 bases fit TRBD1. The clonotype was recovered from a human donor in good health (CMV status not recorded). Some clones in this sample may be carry-over from other donors' samples. The input for sequencing was cultured CD8+ T cells from PBMCs, taken from culture after CMV antigen stimulation. The CDR3 here is CASSFRQGGTNVLTF. CDR3 sequence (DNA): TGTGCCAGCAGTTTCCGACAGGGTGGGACCAACGTCCTGACTTTC.